The TCR beta chain described here comes from a study of T-cell reconstitution after alpha-beta-depleted transplantation in children. As to this clonotype: What it recognizes is unknown.

Study observations and caveats: Surviving recipient T cells and thymic progenitors underlay high day-60 TCRbeta diversity in some patients.

The TCRbeta library was prepared with unique molecular identifiers. TCRdb independently ran MiXCR on the PCR reads; one entry per CDR3 protein. The sample lists roughly 200,000 distinct CDR3 sequences; 6.6% were seen once. This sequence originates from a boy aged 2 to 10 with acute lymphoblastic leukemia, due to receive a stem cell transplant. Sample: PBMCs, taken before TCRalphabeta/CD19-depleted stem cell transplant.

CDR3: CASSDVGHHQETQYF. The CDR3, as DNA: TGTGCCAGCAGCGATGTAGGACACCACCAAGAGACCCAGTACTTC. The gene calls are TRBV7-9 and TRBJ2-5; D is possibly TRBD1 (5 bases). Germline loops: CDR1 SEHNR, CDR2 FQNEAQ (reference sequence). The CDR3 is 15 amino acids. Trimming shortened V by 5 bases and J by 0 bases, and 13 bases separated the two germline ends. The whole variable domain, remainder taken from reference TRBV7-9 and TRBJ2-5, is DTGVSQNPRHKITKRGQNVTFRCDPISEHNRLYWYRQTLGQGPEFLTYFQNEAQLEKSRLLSDRFSAERPKGSFSTLEIQRTEQGDSAMYLCASSDVGHHQETQYFGPGTRLLVL.